The text below deals with one T cell receptor (beta chain). What it recognizes is unknown. Generated by immunoSEQ multiplex PCR, the TCRdb table keeps only in-frame clones and is missing some. The sample shows 85,000 to 100,000 clones, 80% to 90% of them seen only once. Germline V gives CDR1 SGHVS, CDR2 FQNEAQ. The CDR3 sequence is 14 residues long. This sample was included in a study of OX40 agonist ivuxolimab in advanced cancers. Overall study findings and caveats: Nonresponders, in some cases, also had low normalized T-cell clonal expansion.

The chain carries TRBV7-8 and TRBJ2-5; D may correspond to TRBD1 or TRBD2 (5 bases each). The J call is doubtful: the DNA matches TRBJ2-7 better. This receptor was taken from an adult with an advanced solid tumor such as melanoma, head and neck, liver or kidney cancer. This material consisted of CD4+ or CD8+ T cells sorted from blood, taken in a trial of the OX40 agonist ivuxolimab. CDR3 nucleotides: TGTGCCAGCAGCTTAGAGGGACGCGGCTACGAGCAGTACTTC. It translates to CASSLEGRGYEQYF.